The next 25 T cell receptor beta chains were all read from a single sample in a study of cytomegalovirus exposure and HLA in healthy donors. It was with 60 Vbeta and 13 Jbeta primers that the PCR ran. The repertoire was sequenced with immunoSEQ multiplex PCR; TCRdb's copy has only in-frame clones and lacks some. The table records some 120,000 clones, approximately 80% of them present only once. Specimen: PBMCs. The source is a woman aged 18-29 years in good health and CMV-seronegative.

The V gene is TRBV4-1, the J gene TRBJ1-3; D is uncertain. The V gene's germline CDR1 is MGHRA and CDR2 YSYEKL. The CDR3 consists of 17 residues. V lost 2 bases and J lost 2, with 16 bases in between. In DNA, the CDR3 is TGCGCCAGCAGCCAACTAGGCGGGCCGGCGGCTGGAAACACCATATATTTT. This gives the protein CASSQLGGPAAGNTIYF.

This clone was detected once. The gene calls are TRBV29-1 and TRBJ1-2, with unresolved D. V lost 5 bases and J lost 8, with 12 bases in between. The CDR3 contains 11 residues. Germline V CDR1 and CDR2: SQVTM, ANQGSEA. The DNA of the CDR3 is TGCAGCGTTCGTCTAACGGGGGGCTACACCTTC. Translated, it gives CSVRLTGGYTF.

Of note for this clone: This same CDR3 is encoded by further DNA sequences in the sample. This sequence joins TRBV7-8 and TRBJ2-3; D unresolved. Germline CDR1 and CDR2: SGHVS and FQNEAQ. This CDR3 has 16 amino acids. V dropped 1 base and J dropped 0 bases, with 11 bases sitting between them. The CDR3 DNA reads as TGTGCCAGCAGCTTAGGGCTAGAAACTAGCACAGATACGCAGTATTTT. It translates to CASSLGLETSTDTQYF.

This chain joins TRBV2 and TRBJ2-2; TRBD2 agrees at 12 bases. Germline V gene data show CDR1 as SNHLY and CDR2 as FYNNEI. The V segment lost 5 bases and the J segment 5 bases; nucleotides outside the gene matches: 3. CDR3 length: 15 amino acids. CDR3 nucleotide sequence: TGTGCCAGCAGTCTAGCGGGGGGGAAGACCGGGGAGCTGTTTTTT. Amino acid sequence: CASSLAGGKTGELFF.

The chain has TRBV7-2 and TRBJ2-1; 14 bases are a match to TRBD2. This CDR3 has 13 amino acids. With V trimmed by 5 bases and J by 13 bases, 4 bases remained unmatched. Germline CDR1 is SGHTA and CDR2 is FQGNSA. As DNA, the CDR3 is TGTGCCAGCAGCCTGGGACTAGCGGGGGCCCAGTTCTTC. Residues: CASSLGLAGAQFF.

The chain carries TRBV7-2 and TRBJ2-1; 9 bases agree with TRBD2. CDR3 size: 15 residues. Germline lookup yields CDR1 SGHTA and CDR2 FQGNSA. The V gene end was trimmed by 3 bases and the J gene end by 4 bases; junction bases not matched to a gene: 4. This chain's CDR3 is CASSLTSGKYNEQFF. The CDR3 bases are TGTGCCAGCAGCTTGACTAGCGGAAAATACAATGAGCAGTTCTTC. Combining the CDR3 with reference TRBV7-2 and TRBJ2-1 gives the whole variable domain GAGVSQSPSNKVTEKGKDVELRCDPISGHTALYWYRQSLGQGLEFLIYFQGNSAPDKSGLPSDRFSAERTGGSVSTLTIQRTQQEDSAVYLCASSLTSGKYNEQFFGPGTRLTVL.

The chain has TRBV5-6 and TRBJ1-4, with a possible D match to TRBD1 (5 bases). With 0 bases removed from V and 8 bases from J, the gap between germline ends came to 11 bases. Germline CDR1 reads SGHDT; CDR2 reads YYEEEE. The CDR3 runs to 14 residues. This CDR3 is CASSLGTNREKLFF. The DNA of the CDR3 is TGTGCCAGCAGCTTGGGGACAAACCGCGAAAAACTGTTTTTT. Based on the CDR3 plus reference TRBV5-6 and TRBJ1-4, the full variable domain is DAGVTQSPTHLIKTRGQQVTLRCSPKSGHDTVSWYQQALGQGPQFIFQYYEEEERQRGNFPDRFSGHQFPNYSSELNVNALLLGDSALYLCASSLGTNREKLFFGSGTQLSVL.

The rearrangement links TRBV7-2 to TRBJ2-7; 12 positions match TRBD2. Germline CDR1 and CDR2: SGHTA and FQGNSA. There are 14 residues in the CDR3. The V gene end was trimmed by 2 bases and the J gene end by 8 bases; junction bases not matched to a gene: 4. In DNA form, the CDR3 reads TGTGCCAGCAGCTTACCTAGCGGGGGGGCAAAGCAGTACTTC. Protein product: CASSLPSGGAKQYF.

The CDR3 DNA sequence: TGCGCCAGCAGCCAAGACAGCTATAATTCACCCCTCCACTTT. Its protein is CASSQDSYNSPLHF. The V call is TRBV4-3, the J call TRBJ1-6; no clear D. CDR3 size: 14 residues. With 0 bases removed from V and 3 bases from J, the gap between germline ends came to 3 bases. CDR1 and CDR2 (germline): LGHNA, YSLEER.

The chain recombines TRBV6-1 with TRBJ2-3, with D maybe TRBD2 (7 bases). CDR1 and CDR2 (germline): MNHNS, SASEGT. The CDR3 consists of 16 residues. Trimming took off 0 bases at V and 2 bases at J, with 12 bases between the two ends. Here the CDR3 reads CASSEAKGGYTDTQYF. The DNA for the CDR3 is TGTGCCAGCAGTGAAGCGAAGGGGGGGTACACAGATACGCAGTATTTT.

This clone was seen just once. The chain employs TRBV19 and TRBJ2-5; perhaps TRBD2 as D (7 bases). The tail of the sequence fits TRBJ2-7 better, so the J call may be wrong. Germline-derived CDR1 and CDR2 are LNHDA and SQIVND (reference sequence). The CDR3 is made up of 15 amino acids. The CDR3 is CASSIVGGPSYEQYF. The DNA of the CDR3 is TGTGCCAGTAGTATAGTCGGGGGGCCCTCCTACGAGCAGTACTTC.

The J gene is TRBJ2-2, the V gene TRBV5-6, with 7 bases matching TRBD1. The CDR3 loop spans 18 amino acids. The V and J ends lost 5 bases and 1 base, in that order; junction bases with no gene match: 14. The V gene's germline CDR1 is SGHDT and CDR2 YYEEEE. As DNA, the CDR3 is TGTGCCAGCAGATTCGAACCCGGGACAGCCTTGAACACCGGGGAGCTGTTTTTT. Translation gives CASRFEPGTALNTGELFF.

With respect to this clone: At one boundary the junction diverges from the germline segment, which might be a read error. The chain carries TRBV4-2 and TRBJ2-6; 12 bases fit TRBD2. The CDR3 is 21 residues long. Germline V gene lookup returns CDR1 LGHNA and CDR2 YNFKEQ. CDR3 sequence reads: CASSQDLVGLAGFAGANGLTF. In DNA form, the CDR3 reads TGTGCCAGCAGCCAAGATCTAGTCGGACTAGCGGGATTTGCTGGGGCCAACGGCCTGACTTTC.

The chain links TRBV16 to TRBJ1-3; D not resolved. This CDR3 has 16 residues. Germline-derived CDR1 and CDR2 are KGHSY and FQNENV. V lost 0 bases and J lost 0, with 9 bases in between. CDR3 nucleotide sequence: TGTGCCAGCAGCCAATCTGGGCGAAGCTCTGGAAACACCATATATTTT. Protein: CASSQSGRSSGNTIYF.

The CDR3 reads CASTVLTGWEETQYF. The CDR3 bases are TGTGCCAGCACCGTATTGACAGGGTGGGAAGAGACCCAGTACTTC. This chain connects TRBV7-9 to TRBJ2-5, with 7 nucleotides matching TRBD1. Germline V lookup: CDR1 SEHNR, CDR2 FQNEAQ (reference sequence). J lost 3 bases, V lost 7 bases, and 11 bases had no gene match. The CDR3 extends over 15 amino acids.

This clone was recorded only once. For the CDR3, the DNA is TGCGCCAGCAGCCGCCTGACAGGGGTAACCTACGAGCAGTACTTC. This gives the protein CASSRLTGVTYEQYF. This rearrangement joins TRBV5-1 to TRBJ2-5, with 8 nucleotides matching TRBD1. The DNA end is more similar to TRBJ2-7, so the J call may be wrong. CDR1 is SGHRS and CDR2 is YFSETQ in the germline V gene. The CDR3 has 15 residues.

The chain is built from TRBV2 and TRBJ1-5; perhaps TRBD1 as D (5 bases). Germline V gene sequence: CDR1 SNHLY, CDR2 FYNNEI. The CDR3 sequence is 13 residues long. Trimming shortened V by 7 bases and J by 5 bases, and 12 bases separated the two germline ends. The CDR3 DNA reads TGTGCCAGCAAACAGGAGCAAGATCAGCCCCAGCATTTT. Protein product: CASKQEQDQPQHF.

The chain joins TRBV7-3 to TRBJ2-2, with D hard to call. V was clipped by 6 bases and J by 7 bases, with 9 bases between them. The CDR3 has 12 amino acids. Germline V lookup: CDR1 SGHTA, CDR2 FQGTGA. This CDR3 is CASSVAGGELFF. The DNA of the CDR3 is TGTGCCAGCAGTGTAGCTGGCGGGGAGCTGTTTTTT.

CDR3 bases: TGTGCCAGAACCCAAGGGGAAATAAGGAACACTGAAGCTTTCTTT. It is translated as CARTQGEIRNTEAFF. This chain uses TRBV2 with TRBJ1-1; D perhaps matches TRBD1 (5 bases). The germline CDR1 and CDR2 sequences are SNHLY and FYNNEI. The V end lost 9 bases, the J end lost 1 base, and 18 bases lay between the germline ends. The CDR3 is made up of 15 amino acids.

A note on this clone: Different DNA sequences within this sample yield the same CDR3. V gene TRBV29-1 combines with J gene TRBJ2-7; maybe TRBD1 (7 bases). The germline gives CDR1 SQVTM, CDR2 ANQGSEA. The V gene lost 4 bases and the J gene lost 3 bases, with 13 bases spanning the gap. The CDR3 loop spans 13 amino acids. CDR3 protein: CSVAGGSRYEQYF. DNA of the CDR3: TGCAGCGTTGCAGGGGGGTCTCGCTACGAGCAGTACTTC.

This rearrangement joins TRBV5-1 to TRBJ1-1, with D possibly TRBD1 on 6 matching bases. The CDR3 runs 16 residues. V lost 1 base to trimming and J lost 3 bases, with 16 bases between them. The V gene's germline CDR1 is SGHRS and CDR2 YFSETQ. CDR3 coding DNA: TGCGCCAGCAGCTTGAGTCAATTCAGGGGCGACACTGAAGCTTTCTTT. Protein sequence: CASSLSQFRGDTEAFF.

The chain links TRBV29-1 to TRBJ2-3, with 8 bases aligning to TRBD1. The length of the CDR3 is 16 residues. CDR1 SQVTM and CDR2 ANQGSEA come from the germline V gene. Trimming cost V 1 base and J 3 bases; bases outside gene matches: 9. CDR3 protein: CSVEGILQGATDTQYF. In DNA, the CDR3 is TGCAGCGTTGAAGGAATTTTGCAGGGGGCAACAGATACGCAGTATTTT.

The V and J genes are TRBV19 and TRBJ2-1; 9 nucleotides line up with TRBD2. The V gene's germline CDR1 is LNHDA and CDR2 SQIVND (reference sequence). The CDR3 spans 16 residues. V lost 3 bases and J lost 5; bases outside the gene matches: 8. The CDR3 nucleotides read TGTGCCAGTAGTATGTGGGAAGCGGGGGGCCACAATGAGCAGTTCTTC. It is translated as CASSMWEAGGHNEQFF. Combining the CDR3 with reference TRBV19 and TRBJ2-1 gives the whole variable domain DGGITQSPKYLFRKEGQNVTLSCEQNLNHDAMYWYRQDPGQGLRLIYYSQIVNDFQKGDIAEGYSVSREKKESFPLTVTSAQKNPTAFYLCASSMWEAGGHNEQFFGPGTRLTVL.

The chain recombines TRBV18 with TRBJ2-3, with a tentative D call TRBD1 (5 bases). The CDR3 spans 13 residues. Deletions cut 0 bases from V and 4 bases from J, with 5 bases between. Germline assignment: CDR1 KGHSH and CDR2 LQKENI. Here the CDR3 DNA reads TGTGCCAGCTCACCACCGGGGCCAGATACGCAGTATTTT. Its protein product is CASSPPGPDTQYF.

This chain joins TRBV4-1 and TRBJ2-7; the D gene is possibly TRBD2 (6 bases). The germline CDR1 and CDR2 sequences are MGHRA and YSYEKL. There are 16 residues in the CDR3. The germline V and J ends were trimmed by 0 bases and 3 bases, with 15 bases remaining between them. The CDR3 sequence: CASSQDGRETNYEQYF. CDR3 in DNA: TGCGCCAGCAGCCAAGATGGCCGGGAGACGAACTACGAGCAGTACTTC.